The clone carrying this T cell receptor beta chain was counted at least ten times. The library was prepared for alpha chains; this beta chain is a stray read, so its frequency means little. Time point noted: sample taken at primary tumor resection. Sequencing of whole RNA from tumor, nontumor lung or frozen PBMC involved no sorting. The sample comes from a study of spatial heterogeneity in lung cancer. Background on the study: Detection consistently captured more beta-chain sequences than alpha-chain sequences.

Individually, TCR cDNA molecules were each labelled with a unique molecular identifier. TCRdb itself ran the 5' RACE reads through MiXCR, one entry per CDR3 protein. This sample has approximately 12,000 distinct CDR3 sequences; about 6% occur once, and the top ten carry over 9%. The sequence came from a male donor with early-stage non-small cell lung cancer. Source: normal lung tissue next to the tumor, taken at surgery.

The CDR3 DNA reads as TGTGCCAGCTCACCCCTCGGCTACGAGCAGTACTTC. This translates into CASSPLGYEQYF. The V and J genes are TRBV18 and TRBJ2-7; D is undetermined. CDR1 and CDR2 (germline): KGHSH, LQKENI. This CDR3 contains 12 residues. V lost 3 bases to trimming and J lost 3 bases, with 6 bases between them.